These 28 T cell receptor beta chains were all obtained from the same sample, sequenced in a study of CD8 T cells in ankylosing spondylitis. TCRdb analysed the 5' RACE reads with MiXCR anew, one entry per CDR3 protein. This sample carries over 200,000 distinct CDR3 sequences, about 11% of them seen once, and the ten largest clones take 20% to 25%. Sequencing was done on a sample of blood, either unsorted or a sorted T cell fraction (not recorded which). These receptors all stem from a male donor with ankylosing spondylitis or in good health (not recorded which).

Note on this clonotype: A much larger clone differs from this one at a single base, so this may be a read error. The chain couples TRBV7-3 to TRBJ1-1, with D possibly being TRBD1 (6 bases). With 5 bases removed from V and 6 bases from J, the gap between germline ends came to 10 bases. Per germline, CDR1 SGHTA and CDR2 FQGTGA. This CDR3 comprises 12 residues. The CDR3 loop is CASSQGGAEAFF. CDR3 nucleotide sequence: TGTGCCAGCAGCCAAGGGGGGGCTGAAGCTTTCTTT.

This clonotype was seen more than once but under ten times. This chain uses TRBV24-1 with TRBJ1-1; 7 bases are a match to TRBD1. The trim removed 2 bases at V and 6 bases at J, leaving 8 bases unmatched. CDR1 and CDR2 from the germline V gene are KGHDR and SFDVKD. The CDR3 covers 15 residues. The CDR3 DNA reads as TGTGCCACCAGTGATTCAGGGGGGGGTTCCGCTGAAGCTTTCTTT. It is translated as CATSDSGGGSAEAFF.

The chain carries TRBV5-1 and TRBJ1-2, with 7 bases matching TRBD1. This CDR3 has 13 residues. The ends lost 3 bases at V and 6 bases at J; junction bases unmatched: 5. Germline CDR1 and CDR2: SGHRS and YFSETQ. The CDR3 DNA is TGCGCCAGCAGCTCGAATGGACAGGATGGCTACACCTTC. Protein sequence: CASSSNGQDGYTF.

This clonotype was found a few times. CDR3 amino acids: CASSVPRGQGESPLHF. CDR3 nucleotides: TGTGCCAGCAGCGTTCCACGGGGCCAGGGCGAATCACCCCTCCACTTT. The gene calls are TRBV9 and TRBJ1-6, with D perhaps matching TRBD1 (5 bases). The CDR3 spans 16 residues. Germline V gene data show CDR1 as SGDLS and CDR2 as YYNGEE. V was cut by 2 bases and J by 10 bases, with 19 bases left in between.

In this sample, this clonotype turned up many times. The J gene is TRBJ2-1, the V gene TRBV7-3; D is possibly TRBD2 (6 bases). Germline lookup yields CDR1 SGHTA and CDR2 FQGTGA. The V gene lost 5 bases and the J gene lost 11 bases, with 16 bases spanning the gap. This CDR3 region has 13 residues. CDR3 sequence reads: CASSPRAGPKQFF. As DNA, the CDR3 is TGTGCCAGCAGCCCAAGGGCGGGACCAAAGCAGTTCTTC.

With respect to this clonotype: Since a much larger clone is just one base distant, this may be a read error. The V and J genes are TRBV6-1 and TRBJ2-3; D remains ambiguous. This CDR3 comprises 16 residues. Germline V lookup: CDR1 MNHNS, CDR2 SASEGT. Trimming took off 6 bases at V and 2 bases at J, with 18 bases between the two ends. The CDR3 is CASRLLGLFLTDTQYF. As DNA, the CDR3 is TGTGCCAGCAGACTCTTGGGCCTCTTTCTCACAGATACGCAGTATTTT.

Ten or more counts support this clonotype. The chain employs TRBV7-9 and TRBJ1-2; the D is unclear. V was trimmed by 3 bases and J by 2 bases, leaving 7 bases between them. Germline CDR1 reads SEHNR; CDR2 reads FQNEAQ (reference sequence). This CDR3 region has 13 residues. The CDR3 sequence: CASSFAVNYGYTF. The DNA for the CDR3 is TGTGCCAGCAGCTTCGCAGTAAACTATGGCTACACCTTC.

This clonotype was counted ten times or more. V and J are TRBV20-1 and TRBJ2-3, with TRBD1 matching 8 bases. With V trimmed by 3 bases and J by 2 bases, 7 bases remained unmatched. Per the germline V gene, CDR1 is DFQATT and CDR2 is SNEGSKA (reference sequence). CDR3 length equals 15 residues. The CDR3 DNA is TGCAGTGCTAGTAAGGGACAGGCGTACACAGATACGCAGTATTTT. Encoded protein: CSASKGQAYTDTQYF.

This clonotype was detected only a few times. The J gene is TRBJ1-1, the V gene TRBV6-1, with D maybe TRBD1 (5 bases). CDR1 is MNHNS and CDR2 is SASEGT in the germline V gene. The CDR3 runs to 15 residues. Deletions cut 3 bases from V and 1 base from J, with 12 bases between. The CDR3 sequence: CASSDGGRGNTEAFF. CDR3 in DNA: TGTGCCAGCAGTGACGGGGGACGGGGGAACACTGAAGCTTTCTTT.

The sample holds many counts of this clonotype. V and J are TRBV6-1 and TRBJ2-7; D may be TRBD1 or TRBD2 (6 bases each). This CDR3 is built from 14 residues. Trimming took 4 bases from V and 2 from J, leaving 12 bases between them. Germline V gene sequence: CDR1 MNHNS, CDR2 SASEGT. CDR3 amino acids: CASSGRDTAYEQYF. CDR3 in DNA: TGTGCCAGCAGTGGGCGGGACACGGCCTACGAGCAGTACTTC.

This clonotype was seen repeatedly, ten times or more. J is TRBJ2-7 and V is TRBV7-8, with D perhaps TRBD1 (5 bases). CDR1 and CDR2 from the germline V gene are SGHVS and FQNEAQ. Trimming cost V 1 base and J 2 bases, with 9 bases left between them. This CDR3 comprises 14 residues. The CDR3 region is CASSLGQRTYEQYF. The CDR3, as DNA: TGTGCCAGCAGCTTAGGACAGCGAACCTACGAGCAGTACTTC.

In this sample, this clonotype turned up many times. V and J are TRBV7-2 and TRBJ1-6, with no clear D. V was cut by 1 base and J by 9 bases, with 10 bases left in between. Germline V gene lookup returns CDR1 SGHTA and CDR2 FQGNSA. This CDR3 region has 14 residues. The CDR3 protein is CASSLEFFRSPLHF. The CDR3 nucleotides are TGTGCCAGCAGCTTAGAATTTTTTCGTTCACCCCTCCACTTT.

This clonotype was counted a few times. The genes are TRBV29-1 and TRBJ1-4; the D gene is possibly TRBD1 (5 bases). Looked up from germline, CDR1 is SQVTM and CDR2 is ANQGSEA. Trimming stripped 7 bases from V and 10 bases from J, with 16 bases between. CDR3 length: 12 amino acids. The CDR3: CSAGTGERKLFF. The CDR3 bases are TGCAGCGCCGGGACCGGAGAGAGAAAACTGTTTTTT.

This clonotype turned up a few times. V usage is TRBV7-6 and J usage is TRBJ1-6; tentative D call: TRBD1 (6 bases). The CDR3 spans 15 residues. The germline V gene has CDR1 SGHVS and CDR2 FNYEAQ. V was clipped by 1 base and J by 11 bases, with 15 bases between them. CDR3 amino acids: CASSLGQDRGTPLHF. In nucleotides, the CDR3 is TGTGCCAGCAGCTTAGGACAGGACCGGGGCACACCCCTCCACTTT.

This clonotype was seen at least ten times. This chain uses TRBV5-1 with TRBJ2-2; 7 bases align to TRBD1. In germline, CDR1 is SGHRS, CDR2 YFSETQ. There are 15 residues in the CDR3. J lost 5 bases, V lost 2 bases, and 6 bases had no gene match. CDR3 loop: CASSFSEGATGELFF. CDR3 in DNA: TGCGCCAGCAGCTTCTCCGAGGGGGCAACCGGGGAGCTGTTTTTT.

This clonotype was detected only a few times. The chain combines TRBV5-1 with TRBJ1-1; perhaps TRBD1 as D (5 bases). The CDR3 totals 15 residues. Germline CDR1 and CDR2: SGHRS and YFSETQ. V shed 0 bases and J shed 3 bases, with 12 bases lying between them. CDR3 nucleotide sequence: TGCGCCAGCAGCTTGGATATGGGCAGGGACACTGAAGCTTTCTTT. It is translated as CASSLDMGRDTEAFF.

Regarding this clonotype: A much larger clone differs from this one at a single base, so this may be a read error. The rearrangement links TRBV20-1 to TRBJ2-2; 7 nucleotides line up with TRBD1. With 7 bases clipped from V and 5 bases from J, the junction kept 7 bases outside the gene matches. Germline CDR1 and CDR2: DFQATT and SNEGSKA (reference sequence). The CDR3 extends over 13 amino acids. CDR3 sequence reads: CSGPAGGTGELFF. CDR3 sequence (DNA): TGCAGTGGACCGGCAGGGGGAACCGGGGAGCTGTTTTTT.

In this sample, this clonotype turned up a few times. CDR3 nucleotides: TGTGCCAGCAGTTTGCAGAGGAGGAATGAGCAGTTCTTC. The encoded protein is CASSLQRRNEQFF. V gene TRBV27 combines with J gene TRBJ2-1, with D possibly TRBD2 on 5 matching bases. The CDR3 contains 13 residues. Looked up from germline, CDR1 is MNHEY and CDR2 is SMNVEV (reference sequence). Trimming took off 3 bases at V and 7 bases at J, with 10 bases between the two ends.

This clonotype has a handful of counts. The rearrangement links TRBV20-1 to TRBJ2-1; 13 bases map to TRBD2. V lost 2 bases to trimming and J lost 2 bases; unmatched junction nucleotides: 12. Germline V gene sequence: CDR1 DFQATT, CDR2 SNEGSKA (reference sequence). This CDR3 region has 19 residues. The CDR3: CSARSSVGTSGVTYNEQFF. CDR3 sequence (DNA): TGCAGTGCTAGATCCTCCGTCGGGACTAGCGGGGTGACCTACAATGAGCAGTTCTTC.

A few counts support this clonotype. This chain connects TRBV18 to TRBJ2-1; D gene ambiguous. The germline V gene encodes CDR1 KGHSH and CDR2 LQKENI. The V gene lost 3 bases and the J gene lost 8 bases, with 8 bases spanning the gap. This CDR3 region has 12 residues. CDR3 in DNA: TGTGCCAGCTCACCTCGACTGGATGAGCAGTTCTTC. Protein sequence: CASSPRLDEQFF.

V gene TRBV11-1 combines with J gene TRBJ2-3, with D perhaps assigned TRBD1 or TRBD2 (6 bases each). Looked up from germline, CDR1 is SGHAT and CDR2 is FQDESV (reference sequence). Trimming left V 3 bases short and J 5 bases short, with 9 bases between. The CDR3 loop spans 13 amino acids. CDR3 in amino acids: CASSFGGQDTQYF. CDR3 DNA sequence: TGTGCCAGCAGCTTCGGGGGCCAAGATACGCAGTATTTT.

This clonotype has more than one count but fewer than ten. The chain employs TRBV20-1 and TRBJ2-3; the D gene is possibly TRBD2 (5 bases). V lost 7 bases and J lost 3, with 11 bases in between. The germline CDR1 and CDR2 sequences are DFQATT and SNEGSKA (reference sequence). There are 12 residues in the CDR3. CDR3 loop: CSEFGETDTQYF. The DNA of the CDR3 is TGCAGTGAGTTCGGGGAAACAGATACGCAGTATTTT.

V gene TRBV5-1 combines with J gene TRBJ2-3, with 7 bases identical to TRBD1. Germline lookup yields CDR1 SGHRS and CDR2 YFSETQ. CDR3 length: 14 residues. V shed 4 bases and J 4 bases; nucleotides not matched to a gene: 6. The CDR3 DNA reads TGCGCCAGCAGCGAAACAGGGGATGCAGATACGCAGTATTTT. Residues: CASSETGDADTQYF. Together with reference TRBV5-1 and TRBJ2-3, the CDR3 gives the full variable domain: KAGVTQTPRYLIKTRGQQVTLSCSPISGHRSVSWYQQTPGQGLQFLFEYFSETQRNKGNFPGRFSGRQFSNSRSEMNVSTLELGDSALYLCASSETGDADTQYFGPGTRLTVL.

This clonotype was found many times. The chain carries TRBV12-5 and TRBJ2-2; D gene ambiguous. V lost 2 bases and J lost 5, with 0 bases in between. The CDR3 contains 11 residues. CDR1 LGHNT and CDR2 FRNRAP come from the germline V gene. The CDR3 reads CASGLTGELFF. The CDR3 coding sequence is TGTGCTAGTGGTTTGACCGGGGAGCTGTTTTTT.

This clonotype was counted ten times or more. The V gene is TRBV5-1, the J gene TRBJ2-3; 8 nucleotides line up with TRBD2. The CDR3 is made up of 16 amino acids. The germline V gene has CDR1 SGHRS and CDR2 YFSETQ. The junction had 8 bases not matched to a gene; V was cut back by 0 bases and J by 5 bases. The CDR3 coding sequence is TGCGCCAGCAGCTTGGGGTTAGCGGGGTATGAAGATACGCAGTATTTT. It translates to CASSLGLAGYEDTQYF.

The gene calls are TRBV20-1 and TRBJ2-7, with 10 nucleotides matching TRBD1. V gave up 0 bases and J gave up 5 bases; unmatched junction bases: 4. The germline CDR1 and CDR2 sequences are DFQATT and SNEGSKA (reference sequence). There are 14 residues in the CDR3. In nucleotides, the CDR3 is TGCAGTGCTAGAGATACGGGACAGGGGCACGAGCAGTACTTC. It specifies CSARDTGQGHEQYF.

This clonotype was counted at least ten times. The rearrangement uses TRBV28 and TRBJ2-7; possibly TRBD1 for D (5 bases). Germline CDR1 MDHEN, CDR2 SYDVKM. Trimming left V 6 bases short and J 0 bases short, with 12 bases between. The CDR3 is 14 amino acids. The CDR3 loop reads CASSSPTDSYEQYF. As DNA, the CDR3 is TGTGCCAGCAGCTCCCCGACAGACTCCTACGAGCAGTACTTC.

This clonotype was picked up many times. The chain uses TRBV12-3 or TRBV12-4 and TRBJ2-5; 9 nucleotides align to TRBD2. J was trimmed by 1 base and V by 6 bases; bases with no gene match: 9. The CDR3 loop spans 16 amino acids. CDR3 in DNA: TGTGCCAGCAGCTCCGAGGTAGCGGGGGTCCAAGAGACCCAGTACTTC. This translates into CASSSEVAGVQETQYF.